This TCR beta chain was recorded in a study of blood T cell repertoires in COVID-19. Background on the study: COVID-19 samples from acute and convalescent phases originated in the United States, Italy and Spain. T cells, B-cell-depleted T cells, or PBMCs supplied cDNA or gDNA.

How the authors handled the data: Researchers report that nucleated cell counts were estimated from reference gene primer amplification. Assay used: immunoSEQ multiplex PCR; TCRdb lists only in-frame clones, some missing. For V, J and clone size, that table is used; D and trimming come from the DNA. Among roughly 290,000 clones, more than 70% were seen once, and the ten largest hold about 7.8%. The trim removed 4 bases at V and 0 bases at J, leaving 2 bases unmatched. CDR3 size: 15 residues. Germline CDR1 reads SGHRS; CDR2 reads YFSETQ. The sequence was obtained from a woman in her fifties or sixties who had recovered from COVID-19. The genes are TRBV5-1 and TRBJ2-3, with 10 bases fitting TRBD1. Sequenced input: peripheral blood. CDR3 loop: CASSKGQGSTDTQYF. CDR3 sequence (DNA): TGCGCCAGCAGCAAGGGACAGGGGAGCACAGATACGCAGTATTTT.